This T cell receptor (beta chain) comes out of a study of shared clonotypes between healthy human individuals (TCRdb year 2020). For the study in its entirety: The cohort comprised a couple of women and a few men aged 18 to 49 years. Leukapheresis yielded between about 0.94 and 9 billion PBMCs per donor. For each donor, three plates each were used for CD4 naive and CD4 memory, two plates were used for CD8 naive, and one plate was used for CD8 memory. Blood TCR repertoires of a handful of healthy adults were deeply sequenced to estimate repertoire size and the extent of clonotype sharing between individuals. Libraries were prepared and TCR repertoires were sequenced by different laboratories using diverse techniques, in order to increase sequencing depth and limit assay-specific biases. General findings and caveats noted by the study authors: The small number of donors limited the genetic and exposure-history diversity represented. Pairwise subsampling led to the expectation that sequencing depth would affect the degree of clonotype sharing among donors. Clonotypes shared by all four sorted-subset donors showed higher generation probabilities than non-shared clonotypes. Rarefaction of sorted-subset datasets indicated incomplete sequencing despite the large sequencing depth. Sampling was restricted to blood, and TCR repertoires in tissues likely differ from the TCR repertoires found in blood. Estimated clonotype richness was generally larger for naive than for memory subsets. About 4.5% of naive CD4, 3% to 3.5% of naive CD8, about 2.1% of memory CD4, and about 0.4% of memory CD8 clonotypes were shared across several donors.

Donors were healthy HIV-negative adults with no recently reported acute infections or vaccinations. Only Caucasian adults living in Nashville, Tennessee, USA were represented among the donors. Magnetic negative selection was used to enrich CD4+ T cells, after which naive cells were positively selected on CD45RA and the negative fraction became the memory subset. Blood was obtained by leukapheresis, after which PBMCs were separated by Ficoll-Histopaque density gradient centrifugation and cryopreserved in liquid nitrogen vapor phase. Analytical flow cytometry was used to check the purity and quantity of every magnetically sorted T cell population. Genomic DNA was isolated from every sorted fraction and measured by UV absorbance on a Nanodrop 2000c. Using the deep immunoSEQ assay, multiplex PCR amplified TCR CDR3 regions from genomic DNA. Extracted genomic DNA from each cell subset was distributed evenly across all wells of several immunoSEQ 96-well plates, and each plate was treated as a replicate. Each replicate PCR for sorted subsets received approximately 220 ng genomic DNA, equal to some 32,000 T cell genomes. The purified libraries were quantified using a Qubit 3.0 fluorometer, sized with a Bioanalyzer 2100, and then quantified again using the KAPA Library Quantification kit. Every immunoSEQ 96-well plate was sequenced on a separate single-read 150-cycle Illumina NextSeq 550 flow cell. The original pipeline was this. The immunoSEQ output contained only junctional sequences without quality scores, so filtering could not match that applied to full-length reads. To assign V/J genes and CDR3, sequences were annotated using PyIR, a Python wrapper for IgBLAST v1.9, with IMGT germline references. Reads were removed for weak V/J assignments (E-value above 1e-6), missing CDR3, stop codons, out-of-frame junctions, or ambiguous translated residues. V3J clonotypes were defined as sequences sharing an identical inferred V gene, J gene, and CDR3 amino acid sequence. The percentage overlap between two repertoires was calculated by dividing the number of shared unique clonotypes by the size of the smaller repertoire. Richness of each repertoire was evaluated using RTK rarefaction, the Chao1 estimator, and Recon v2.1 estimates of unobserved clonotypes. For all TCRbeta clonotypes obtained by the gDNA method from several donors, generation probabilities were computed with OLGA. The clones in this table, taken by TCRdb from immuneACCESS, are in-frame only. Not every clone is retained; where verified, under half of the shortfall comes from an unresolved V gene, and the cause of the rest is unknown. That table is the source of V, J and clone size, and D and trimming were worked out from the DNA. The sample table contains around 2,000,000 clones; only one count was recorded for about 95% of them. The ten largest clones add up to around 0.13% of the sample.

V is cut back by 7 bases and J by 2 bases, with 7 bases in the junction unmatched. From the germline V gene, CDR1 is MNHNS and CDR2 is SASEGT. Including the terminal cysteine and phenylalanine, the CDR3 comprises 14 residues. CDR3 DNA is the only sequence kept; it has 42 bases, read in frame from the first base. Details on this clone: Which antigen it targets is not known. No quality values exist for individual bases; no much larger clone is one base distant.

The TCR comes from a man aged 18 to 29 in good health. This receptor chain uses TRBV6-1 and TRBJ2-7; TRBD2 agrees with 8 junctional bases. Material: naive CD4+ T cells sorted from blood. Read against the paper, the sample's cell subset or site label means: CD45RA+ positively selected. The sequence in DNA is TGTGCCAGCACCCGGACTAGCAGCGCCTACGAGCAGTACTTC. It translates to CASTRTSSAYEQYF.